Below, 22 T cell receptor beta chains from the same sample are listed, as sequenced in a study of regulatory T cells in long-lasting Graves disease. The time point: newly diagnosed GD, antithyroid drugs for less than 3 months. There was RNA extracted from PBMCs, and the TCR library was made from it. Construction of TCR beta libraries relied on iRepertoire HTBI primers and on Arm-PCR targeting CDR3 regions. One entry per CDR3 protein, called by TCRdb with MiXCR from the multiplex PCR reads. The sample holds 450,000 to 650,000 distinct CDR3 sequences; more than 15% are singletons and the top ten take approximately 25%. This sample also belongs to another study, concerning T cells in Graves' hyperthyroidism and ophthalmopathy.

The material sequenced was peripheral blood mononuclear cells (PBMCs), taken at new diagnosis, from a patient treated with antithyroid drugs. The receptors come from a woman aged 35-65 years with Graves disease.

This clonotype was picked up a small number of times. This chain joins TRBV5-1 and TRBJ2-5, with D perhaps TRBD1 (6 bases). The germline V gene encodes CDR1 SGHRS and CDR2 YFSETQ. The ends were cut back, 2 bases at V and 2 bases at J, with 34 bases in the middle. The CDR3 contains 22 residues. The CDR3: CASSFLPSHRERGRTQQETQYF. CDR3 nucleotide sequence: TGCGCCAGCAGCTTCCTTCCCTCCCACAGGGAGCGTGGCCGCACACAACAAGAGACCCAGTACTTC. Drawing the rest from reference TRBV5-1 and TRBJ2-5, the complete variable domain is KAGVTQTPRYLIKTRGQQVTLSCSPISGHRSVSWYQQTPGQGLQFLFEYFSETQRNKGNFPGRFSGRQFSNSRSEMNVSTLELGDSALYLCASSFLPSHRERGRTQQETQYFGPGTRLLVL.

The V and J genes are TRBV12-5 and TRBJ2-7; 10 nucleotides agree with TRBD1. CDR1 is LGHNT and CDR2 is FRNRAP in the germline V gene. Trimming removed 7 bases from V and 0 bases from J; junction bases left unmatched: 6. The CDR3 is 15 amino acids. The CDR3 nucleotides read TGTGCTAGTGCCTTCTGGACAGGGGGCTCCTACGAGCAGTACTTC. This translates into CASAFWTGGSYEQYF. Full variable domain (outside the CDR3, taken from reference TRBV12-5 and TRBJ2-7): DARVTQTPRHKVTEMGQEVTMRCQPILGHNTVFWYRQTMMQGLELLAYFRNRAPLDDSGMPKDRFSAEMPDATLATLKIQPSEPRDSAVYFCASAFWTGGSYEQYFGPGTRLTVT.

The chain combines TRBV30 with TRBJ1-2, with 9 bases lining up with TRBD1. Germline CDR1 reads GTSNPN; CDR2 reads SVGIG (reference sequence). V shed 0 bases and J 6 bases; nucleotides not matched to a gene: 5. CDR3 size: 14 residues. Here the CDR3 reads CAWSVTGGLNGYTF. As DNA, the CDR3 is TGTGCCTGGAGTGTAACAGGGGGCTTGAATGGCTACACCTTC.

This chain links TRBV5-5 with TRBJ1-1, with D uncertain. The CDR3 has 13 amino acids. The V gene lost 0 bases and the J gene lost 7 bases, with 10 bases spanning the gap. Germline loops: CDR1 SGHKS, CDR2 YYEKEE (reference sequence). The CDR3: CASSLAVGSEAFF. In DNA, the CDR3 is TGTGCCAGCAGCTTGGCTGTTGGCAGTGAAGCTTTCTTT.

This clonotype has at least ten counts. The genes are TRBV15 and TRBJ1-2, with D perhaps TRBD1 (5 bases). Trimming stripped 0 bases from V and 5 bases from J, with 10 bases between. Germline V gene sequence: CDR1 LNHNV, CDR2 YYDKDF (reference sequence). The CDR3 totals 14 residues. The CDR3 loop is CATSRDLDRYGYTF. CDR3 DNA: TGTGCCACCAGCAGAGATCTTGACAGATATGGCTACACCTTC.

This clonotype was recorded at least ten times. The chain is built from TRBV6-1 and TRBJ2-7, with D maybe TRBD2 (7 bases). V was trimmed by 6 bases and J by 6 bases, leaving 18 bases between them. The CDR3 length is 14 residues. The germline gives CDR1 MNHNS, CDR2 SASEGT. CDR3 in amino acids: CASRGGGAYLEQYF. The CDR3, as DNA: TGTGCCAGCAGGGGAGGGGGGGCTTACCTCGAGCAGTACTTC.

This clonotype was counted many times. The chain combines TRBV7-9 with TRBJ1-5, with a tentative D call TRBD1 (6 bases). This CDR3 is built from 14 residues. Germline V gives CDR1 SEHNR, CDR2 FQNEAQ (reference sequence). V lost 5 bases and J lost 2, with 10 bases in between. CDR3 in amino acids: CASSQQGGNQPQHF. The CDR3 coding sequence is TGTGCCAGCAGCCAACAGGGAGGCAATCAGCCCCAGCATTTT. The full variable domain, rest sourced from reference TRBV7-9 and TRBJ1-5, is DTGVSQNPRHKITKRGQNVTFRCDPISEHNRLYWYRQTLGQGPEFLTYFQNEAQLEKSRLLSDRFSAERPKGSFSTLEIQRTEQGDSAMYLCASSQQGGNQPQHFGDGTRLSIL.

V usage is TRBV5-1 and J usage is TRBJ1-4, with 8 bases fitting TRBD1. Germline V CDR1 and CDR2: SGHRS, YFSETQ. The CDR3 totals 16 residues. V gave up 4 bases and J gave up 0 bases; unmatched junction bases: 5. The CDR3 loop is CASSTPTGATNEKLFF. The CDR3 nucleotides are TGCGCCAGCAGCACACCGACAGGGGCAACTAATGAAAAACTGTTTTTT.

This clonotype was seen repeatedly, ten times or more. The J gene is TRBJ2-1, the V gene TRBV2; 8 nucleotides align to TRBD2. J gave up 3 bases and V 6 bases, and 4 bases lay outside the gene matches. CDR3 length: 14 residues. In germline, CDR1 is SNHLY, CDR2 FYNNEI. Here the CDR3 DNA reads TGTGCCAGCAGGAGCGGGGGAGACTACAATGAGCAGTTCTTC. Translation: CASRSGGDYNEQFF.

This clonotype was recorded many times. CDR3 DNA sequence: TGTGCCAGCAGCCAAGCTCGGGCTGGAAACACCATATATTTT. Amino acids: CASSQARAGNTIYF. The V and J genes are TRBV3-1 and TRBJ1-3; no reliable D call. Trimming removed 1 base from V and 2 bases from J, with 6 bases in between. This CDR3 spans 14 amino acids. Germline CDR1 LGHDT, CDR2 YNNKEL (reference sequence).

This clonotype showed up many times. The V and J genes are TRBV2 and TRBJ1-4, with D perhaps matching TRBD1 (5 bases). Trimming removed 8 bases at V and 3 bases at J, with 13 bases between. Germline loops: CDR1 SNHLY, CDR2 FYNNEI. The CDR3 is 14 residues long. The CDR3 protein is CASSRGSSNEKLFF. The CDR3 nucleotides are TGTGCCAGCTCCCGGGGGAGTTCTAATGAAAAACTGTTTTTT.

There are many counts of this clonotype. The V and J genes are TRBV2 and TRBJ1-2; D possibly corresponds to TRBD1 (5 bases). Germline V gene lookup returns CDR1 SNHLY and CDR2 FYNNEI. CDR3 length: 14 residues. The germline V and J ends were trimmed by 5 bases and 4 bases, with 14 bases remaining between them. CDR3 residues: CASSQKMGTYGYTF. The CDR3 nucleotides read TGTGCCAGCAGTCAAAAAATGGGGACCTATGGCTACACCTTC. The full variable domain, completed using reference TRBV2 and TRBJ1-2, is EPEVTQTPSHQVTQMGQEVILRCVPISNHLYFYWYRQILGQKVEFLVSFYNNEISEKSEIFDDQFSVERPDGSNFTLKIRSTKLEDSAMYFCASSQKMGTYGYTFGSGTRLTVV.

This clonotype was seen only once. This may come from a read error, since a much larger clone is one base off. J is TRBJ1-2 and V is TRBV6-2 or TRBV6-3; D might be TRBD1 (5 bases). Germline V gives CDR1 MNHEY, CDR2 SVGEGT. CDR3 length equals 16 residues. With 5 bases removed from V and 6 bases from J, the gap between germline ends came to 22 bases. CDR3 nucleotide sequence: TGTGCCAGCAGTGACCGGCTTAACAGGCAGGGAGATGGCTACACCTTC. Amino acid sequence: CASSDRLNRQGDGYTF.

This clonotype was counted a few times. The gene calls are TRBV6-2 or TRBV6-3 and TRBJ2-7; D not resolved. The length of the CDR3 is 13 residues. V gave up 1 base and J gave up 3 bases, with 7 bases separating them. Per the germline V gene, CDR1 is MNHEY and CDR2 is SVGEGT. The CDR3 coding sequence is TGTGCCAGCAGTTACTTGCAAATCTACGAGCAGTACTTC. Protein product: CASSYLQIYEQYF.

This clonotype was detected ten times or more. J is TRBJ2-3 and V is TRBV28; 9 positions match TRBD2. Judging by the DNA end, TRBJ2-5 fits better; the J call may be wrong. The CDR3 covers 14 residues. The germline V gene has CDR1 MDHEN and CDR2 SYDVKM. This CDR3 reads CASMISGGTETQYF. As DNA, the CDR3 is TGTGCCAGCATGATTAGCGGGGGAACAGAGACCCAGTACTTC.

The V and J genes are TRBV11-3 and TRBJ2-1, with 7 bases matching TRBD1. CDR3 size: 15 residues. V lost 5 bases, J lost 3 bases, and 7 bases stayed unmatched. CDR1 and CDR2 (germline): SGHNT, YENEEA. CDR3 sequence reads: CASSPTGIYYNEQFF. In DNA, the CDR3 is TGTGCCAGCAGCCCGACAGGGATCTACTACAATGAGCAGTTCTTC.

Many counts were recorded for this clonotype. The CDR3 spells CANTRSPGTEAFF. The DNA for the CDR3 is TGTGCCAACACACGGTCGCCGGGCACTGAAGCTTTCTTT. V is TRBV18 and J is TRBJ1-1; D uncertain. Trimming pared 10 bases from V and 4 bases from J, leaving 16 bases between. There are 13 residues in the CDR3. In germline, CDR1 is KGHSH, CDR2 LQKENI.

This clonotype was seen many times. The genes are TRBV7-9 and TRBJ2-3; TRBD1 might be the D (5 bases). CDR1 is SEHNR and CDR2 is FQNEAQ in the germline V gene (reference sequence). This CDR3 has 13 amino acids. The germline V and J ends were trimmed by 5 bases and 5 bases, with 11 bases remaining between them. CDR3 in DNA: TGTGCCAGCAGCACCAACGACAGAGATACGCAGTATTTT. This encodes CASSTNDRDTQYF.

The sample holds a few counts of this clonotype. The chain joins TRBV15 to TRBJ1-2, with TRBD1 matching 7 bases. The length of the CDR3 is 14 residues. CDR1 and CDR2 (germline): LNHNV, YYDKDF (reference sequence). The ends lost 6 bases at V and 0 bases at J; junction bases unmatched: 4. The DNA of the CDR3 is TGTGCCACCAGGGGACAGCCCCCTAACTATGGCTACACCTTC. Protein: CATRGQPPNYGYTF.

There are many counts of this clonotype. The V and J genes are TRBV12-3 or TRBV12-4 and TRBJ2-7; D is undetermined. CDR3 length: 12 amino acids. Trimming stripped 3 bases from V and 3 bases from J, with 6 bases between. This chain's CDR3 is CASSFGNYEQYF. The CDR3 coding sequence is TGTGCCAGCAGTTTCGGTAACTACGAGCAGTACTTC.

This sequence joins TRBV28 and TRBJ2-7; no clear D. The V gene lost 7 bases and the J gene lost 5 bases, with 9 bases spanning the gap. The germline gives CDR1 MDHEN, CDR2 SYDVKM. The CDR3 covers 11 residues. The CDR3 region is CASTALNEQYF. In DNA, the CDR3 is TGTGCCAGCACCGCCCTAAACGAGCAGTACTTC.

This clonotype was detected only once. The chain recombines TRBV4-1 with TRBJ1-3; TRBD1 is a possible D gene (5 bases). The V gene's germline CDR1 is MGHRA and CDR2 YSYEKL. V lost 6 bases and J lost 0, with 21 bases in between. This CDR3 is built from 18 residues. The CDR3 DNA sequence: TGCGCCAGCAGTCGGGTCCAGGGAACTTCTATCTCTGGAAACACCATATATTTT. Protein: CASSRVQGTSISGNTIYF.